A selection of T cell receptor beta chains follows, all from one sample in a study of technical replicates of blood from several donors. Sequencing was performed with immunoSEQ multiplex PCR; in TCRdb, only in-frame clones are kept and a portion is missing. The sample lists some 12,000 clones, approximately 79% occurring once. Specimen: PBMCs. These TCRs come from a human donor in good health. The CDR3 runs from the conserved cysteine through the conserved F or W.

V	J	CDR3
TRBV6-5	TRBJ2-1	CASSPGLAGGGEQFF
TRBV27	TRBJ2-5	CASSFRFQETQYF
TRBV19	TRBJ1-5	CASSIGDRGPPLEPQHF
TRBV6-6	TRBJ1-2	CASSRGTADGYTF
TRBV7-9	TRBJ1-5	CASSLGGTGDQPQHF
TRBV2	TRBJ2-7	CASGQVAGAYEQYF
TRBV12-5	TRBJ2-5	CASGPSGSETQYF
TRBV14	TRBJ2-3	CASSQDYYITDTQYF
TRBV27	TRBJ1-1	CASRTGTGGSSTEAFF
TRBV6-4	TRBJ2-2	CASSDSTGGYAGELFF
TRBV5-5	TRBJ1-5	CASSFKGGNQPQHF
TRBV28	TRBJ1-5	CASSFGSGGINQPQHF
TRBV25-1	TRBJ1-2	CASSEHDRASGYTF
TRBV25-1	TRBJ2-3	CASSEYEKDTQYF
TRBV18	TRBJ1-5	CASSPTIGTPNPSQHF
TRBV29-1	TRBJ2-3	CSVSGTSGTDTQYF
TRBV7-2	TRBJ1-5	CASSLSTGLNQPQHF
TRBV5-1	TRBJ2-5	CASSLSAGGQETQYF
TRBV9	TRBJ2-7	CASSVEVAGGAGEQYF
TRBV28	TRBJ2-5	CASSGRGSQETQYF
TRBV7-6	TRBJ2-7	CASSPGGRGYEQYF
TRBV5-4	TRBJ2-5	CASSPGTSGRVQETQYF
TRBV5-6	TRBJ2-1	CASSPGTSREQFF
TRBV5-8	TRBJ1-2	CASSLALDRGIANYGYTF
TRBV13	TRBJ2-5	CASSSGPETQYF
TRBV27	TRBJ1-5	CASSPRALGQPQHF
TRBV5-6	TRBJ2-5	CASSLVAERTQYF
TRBV6-5	TRBJ1-2	CASSRSEGQGYGYTF
TRBV27	TRBJ1-2	CASTSRGGSYGYTF
TRBV7-8	TRBJ1-5	CASSAQGMGKQPQHF
TRBV28	TRBJ1-5	CASSLLARVSNQPQHF
TRBV7-2	TRBJ1-4	CASSPGDTTNEKLFF
TRBV5-1	TRBJ1-2	CASSSYSGGLNTF
TRBV21-1	TRBJ1-3	CASTSSGNTIYF
TRBV6-1	TRBJ2-1	CASSEAEWEGLGNEQFF
TRBV10-2	TRBJ2-6	CASSEVGANVLTF
TRBV27	TRBJ2-1	CASSLTPDIVNEQFF
TRBV30	TRBJ1-1	CAWSGQGLSGTMNTEAFF
TRBV6-1	TRBJ1-5	CASSEDSENQPQHF
TRBV6-5	TRBJ1-2	CASSYSSVGRDGYTF